This is a list of T cell receptor beta chains from one sample in a study of blood T cell repertoires in COVID-19. Method: immunoSEQ multiplex PCR; TCRdb's copy keeps in-frame clones and lacks some. The sample contains around 460,000 clones, 80% to 90% of which appear only once. The sequenced sample was peripheral blood. The receptor set was obtained from a man younger than 35 with COVID-19, enrolled during active disease. Both conserved end residues are trimmed from each CDR3. Each record gives: J gene, clone size, V gene, CDR3 protein. Where a row states a size, it is once, few, many or the class of an expanded clone; other rows omit it.

>TRBJ2-2|few|TRBV18
ASSPRTGELF
>TRBJ1-1|.|TRBV4-1
ASSQDYEAFTR
>TRBJ2-6|.|TRBV6-2/TRBV6-3
ASRPQTRGGRSGANVLT
>TRBJ1-2|.|TRBV7-9
ASSFTGGHGYT
>TRBJ2-3|.|TRBV6-1
ASSDSIAGGIIRGIDTQY
>TRBJ2-5|few|TRBV7-7
ASSYSGGAETQY
>TRBJ2-3|.|TRBV3-1/TRBV3-2
ASSQQGTDTQY
>TRBJ2-5|.|TRBV6-5
ASSPRQGVLKTQY
>TRBJ2-2|.|TRBV5-1
ASSWSSGYTGELF
>TRBJ2-3|.|TRBV9
ASSHGGAPDTQY
>TRBJ2-3|.|TRBV5-1
ASSLSPPGQGRTDTQY
>TRBJ2-6|once|TRBV2
ASNARGFSGANVLT
>TRBJ2-7|once|TRBV24-1
ATSDTGNSYEQY
>TRBJ2-3|once|TRBV15
ATSEGQRPDTQY
>TRBJ1-5|.|TRBV5-1
ASSLGPNNQPQH
>TRBJ1-2|.|TRBV6-5
ASYYGGYGYT
>TRBJ2-5|.|TRBV5-1
ASSPRGLAGYETQY
>TRBJ2-5|.|TRBV5-4
ASSKTSGRGETQY
>TRBJ1-1|.|TRBV6-1
ASSEALTGNTEAF
>TRBJ2-7|.|TRBV11-2
ASSLLEGGREQY
>TRBJ1-1|.|TRBV3-1/TRBV3-2
ASSQQGIGSEAF
>TRBJ2-1|once|TRBV5-4
ASSPAQLAGAYNEQF
>TRBJ1-1|.|TRBV5-4
ASSFPFQRNTEAF
>TRBJ1-6|few|TRBV6-4
ASSERLGGDSPLH
>TRBJ2-6|.|TRBV5-5
ASSLGQGISSGANVLT
>TRBJ1-3|once|TRBV23-1
ASSQLSSGLSSGNTIY
>TRBJ2-5|.|TRBV19
ASSSQGAETQY
>TRBJ2-2|.|TRBV12-3/TRBV12-4
ASSRGQSGELF
>TRBJ2-7|.|TRBV5-1
ASSWTGYDYEQY